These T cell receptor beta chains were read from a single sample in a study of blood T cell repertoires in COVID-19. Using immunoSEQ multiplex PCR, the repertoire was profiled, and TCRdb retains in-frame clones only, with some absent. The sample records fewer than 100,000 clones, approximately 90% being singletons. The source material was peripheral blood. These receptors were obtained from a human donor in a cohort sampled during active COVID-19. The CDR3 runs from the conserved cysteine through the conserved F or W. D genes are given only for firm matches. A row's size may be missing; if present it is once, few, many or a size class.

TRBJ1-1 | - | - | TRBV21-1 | CASSKIQGARTEAFF | TGTGCCAGCAGCAAAATACAGGGGGCTCGGACTGAAGCTTTCTTT
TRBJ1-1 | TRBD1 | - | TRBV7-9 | CASSFLTGENTEAFF | TGTGCCAGCAGCTTTTTGACAGGGGAGAACACTGAAGCTTTCTTT
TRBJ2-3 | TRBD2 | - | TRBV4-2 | CASSWGRYSGGSTDTQYF | TGTGCCAGCAGCTGGGGAAGGTATAGCGGGGGAAGCACAGATACGCAGTATTTT
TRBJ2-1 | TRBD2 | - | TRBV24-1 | CATSPGRELGNEQFF | TGTGCCACCAGCCCAGGGCGGGAGTTAGGCAATGAGCAGTTCTTC
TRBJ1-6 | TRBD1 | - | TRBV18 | CASSQRGTGGARYGSPLHF | TGTGCCAGCTCGCAGCGCGGGACAGGGGGCGCCCGGTACGGTTCACCCCTCCACTTT
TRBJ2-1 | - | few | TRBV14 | CASSQLAVYNEQFF | TGTGCCAGCAGCCAATTGGCAGTTTACAATGAGCAGTTCTTC
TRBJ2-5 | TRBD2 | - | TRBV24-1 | CATSESGRIQETQYF | TGTGCCACCAGTGAGAGCGGGAGGATTCAAGAGACCCAGTACTTC
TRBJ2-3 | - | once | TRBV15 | CATSRDLGNSADTQYF | TGTGCCACCAGCAGAGATCTTGGTAATAGTGCAGATACGCAGTATTTT
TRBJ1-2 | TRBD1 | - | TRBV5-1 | CASTSWDRDGYTF | TGCGCCAGCACCTCGTGGGACAGGGATGGCTACACCTTC
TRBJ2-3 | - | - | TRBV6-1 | CASSEASSTDTQYF | TGTGCCAGCAGTGAAGCGAGTAGCACAGATACGCAGTATTTT
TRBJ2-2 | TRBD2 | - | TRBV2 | CASSERGTSGSGYTGELFF | TGTGCCAGCAGTGAACGGGGGACTAGCGGGAGCGGGTACACCGGGGAGCTGTTTTTT
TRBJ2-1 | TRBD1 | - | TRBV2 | CASSLRDQGSYRGSYNEQFF | TGTGCCAGCAGTCTCCGGGACCAAGGCTCCTACAGGGGTTCGTACAATGAGCAGTTCTTC